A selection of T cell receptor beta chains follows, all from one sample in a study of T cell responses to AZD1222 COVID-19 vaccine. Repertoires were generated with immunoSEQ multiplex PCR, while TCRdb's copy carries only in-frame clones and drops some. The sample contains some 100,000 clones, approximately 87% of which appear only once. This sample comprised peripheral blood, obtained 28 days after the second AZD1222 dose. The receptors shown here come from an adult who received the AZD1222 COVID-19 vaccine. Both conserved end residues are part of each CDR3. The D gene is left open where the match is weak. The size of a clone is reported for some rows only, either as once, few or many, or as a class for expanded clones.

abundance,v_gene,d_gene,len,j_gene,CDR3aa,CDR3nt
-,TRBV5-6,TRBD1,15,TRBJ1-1,CASSLAGTVGVEAFF,TGTGCCAGCAGCTTGGCCGGGACAGTAGGGGTCGAAGCTTTCTTT
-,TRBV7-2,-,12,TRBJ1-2,CASTQGSYGYTF,TGTGCCAGCACCCAGGGCAGCTATGGCTACACCTTC
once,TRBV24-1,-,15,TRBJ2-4,CATRVPDVAKNIQYF,TGTGCCACCAGAGTGCCGGACGTAGCCAAAAACATTCAGTACTTC
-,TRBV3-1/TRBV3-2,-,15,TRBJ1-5,CASSQRPAGDQPQHF,TGTGCCAGCAGCCAAAGGCCGGCAGGGGATCAGCCCCAGCATTTT
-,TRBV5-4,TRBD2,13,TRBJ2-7,CATRLAGGDEQYF,TGTGCCACCCGACTAGCGGGAGGAGACGAGCAGTACTTC
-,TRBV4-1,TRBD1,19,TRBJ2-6,CASSQDGTGIHSGANVLTF,TGCGCCAGCAGCCAAGACGGGACAGGGATACACTCTGGGGCCAACGTCCTGACTTTC
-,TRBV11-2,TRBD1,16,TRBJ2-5,CASSRDRGRRGETQYF,TGTGCCAGCAGCCGGGACAGGGGAAGACGGGGGGAGACCCAGTACTTC
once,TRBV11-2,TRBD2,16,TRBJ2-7,CASSGGWRGQGGEQYF,TGTGCCAGCTCGGGGGGGTGGCGAGGGCAGGGTGGCGAGCAGTACTTC
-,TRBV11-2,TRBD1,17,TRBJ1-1,CASSRLGTGVLKAEAFF,TGTGCCAGCAGCAGACTCGGGACAGGGGTCCTAAAGGCTGAAGCTTTCTTT
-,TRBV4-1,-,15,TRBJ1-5,CASSQEFTVNQPQHF,TGCGCCAGCAGCCAAGAATTCACAGTCAATCAGCCCCAGCATTTT
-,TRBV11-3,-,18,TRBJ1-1,CASSATKGPGVPNTEAFF,TGTGCCAGCAGCGCAACTAAAGGTCCAGGGGTCCCGAACACTGAAGCTTTCTTT
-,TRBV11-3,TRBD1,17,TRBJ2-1,CASSAPTTGGAKDEQFF,TGTGCCAGCAGCGCACCCACGACAGGGGGCGCTAAGGATGAGCAGTTCTTC
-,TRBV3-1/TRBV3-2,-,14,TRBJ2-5,CASSPYVAYETQYF,TGTGCCAGCAGCCCGTACGTCGCCTATGAGACCCAGTACTTC
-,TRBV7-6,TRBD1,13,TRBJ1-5,CASSDRGNQPQHF,TGTGCCAGCAGCGACAGGGGGAATCAGCCCCAGCATTTT
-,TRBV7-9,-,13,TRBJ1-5,CASSLGQGRPQHF,TGTGCCAGCAGCTTGGGGCAGGGAAGGCCCCAGCATTTT
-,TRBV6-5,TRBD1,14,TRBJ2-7,CATKARTGPYEQYF,TGTGCCACAAAAGCCAGGACAGGGCCCTACGAGCAGTACTTC
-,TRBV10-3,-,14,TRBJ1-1,CAIREAAVNTEAFF,TGTGCCATCAGGGAGGCAGCGGTAAACACTGAAGCTTTCTTT
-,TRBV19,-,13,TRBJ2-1,CASYETANNEQFF,TGTGCCAGTTACGAGACGGCCAACAATGAGCAGTTCTTC
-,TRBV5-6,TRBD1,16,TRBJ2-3,CASSVHRGMSTDTQYF,TGTGCCAGCAGCGTCCACAGGGGGATGAGCACAGATACGCAGTATTTT
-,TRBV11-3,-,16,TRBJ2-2,CASSFLRTANTGELFF,TGTGCCAGCAGCTTCCTACGGACGGCGAACACCGGGGAGCTGTTTTTT
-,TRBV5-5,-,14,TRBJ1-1,CASSLVLRGTEAFF,TGTGCCAGCAGCTTGGTGTTAAGGGGAACTGAAGCTTTCTTT
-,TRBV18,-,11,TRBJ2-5,CASSTKETQYF,TGTGCCAGCTCAACAAAAGAGACCCAGTACTTC
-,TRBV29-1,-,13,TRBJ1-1,CSVQGYMNTEAFF,TGCAGCGTACAGGGTTATATGAACACTGAAGCTTTCTTT
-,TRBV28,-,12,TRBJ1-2,CASSLSGKGYTF,TGTGCCAGCAGTTTGTCTGGTAAAGGCTACACCTTC
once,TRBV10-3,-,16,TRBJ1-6,CAISDVGGSWGSPLHF,TGTGCCATCAGTGACGTAGGGGGTTCCTGGGGTTCACCCCTCCACTTT
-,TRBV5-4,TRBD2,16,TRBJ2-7,CASSPGGVAGDYEQYF,TGTGCCAGCAGCCCCGGCGGGGTCGCGGGAGACTACGAGCAGTACTTC
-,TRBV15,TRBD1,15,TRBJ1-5,CATSRPGTGGQPQHF,TGTGCCACCAGCAGACCCGGGACAGGGGGTCAGCCCCAGCATTTT
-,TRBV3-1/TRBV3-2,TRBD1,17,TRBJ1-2,CASSPQPGQAGDYGYTF,TGTGCCAGCAGCCCCCAGCCGGGACAGGCAGGGGACTATGGCTACACCTTC
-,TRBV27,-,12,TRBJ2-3,CASSVRGDTQYF,TGTGCCAGCAGTGTTCGGGGGGATACGCAGTATTTT
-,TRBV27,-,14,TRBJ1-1,CASSLSVMNTEAFF,TGTGCCAGCAGTTTATCTGTGATGAACACTGAAGCTTTCTTT
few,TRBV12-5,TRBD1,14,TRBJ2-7,CASGLGDRGNEQYF,TGTGCTAGTGGTTTGGGAGACAGGGGGAACGAGCAGTACTTC
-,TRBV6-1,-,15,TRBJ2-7,CASSEARTAAYEQYF,TGTGCCAGCAGTGAAGCCCGGACTGCCGCCTACGAGCAGTACTTC
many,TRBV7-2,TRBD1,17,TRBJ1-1,CASSSASGGSWGTEAFF,TGTGCCAGCAGCTCAGCCTCAGGGGGCAGTTGGGGCACTGAAGCTTTCTTT
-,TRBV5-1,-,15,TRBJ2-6,CASQQGFTGANVLTF,TGCGCCAGCCAACAGGGTTTTACTGGGGCCAACGTCCTGACTTTC
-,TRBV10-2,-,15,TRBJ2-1,CASERKLSSYNEQFF,TGCGCCAGCGAGCGGAAATTGAGCTCCTACAATGAGCAGTTCTTC
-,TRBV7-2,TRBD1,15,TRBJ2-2,CASSLRGGNTGELFF,TGTGCCAGCAGCTTACGAGGGGGCAACACCGGGGAGCTGTTTTTT
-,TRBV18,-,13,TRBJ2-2,CASSPGNTGELFF,TGTGCCAGCTCACCAGGAAACACCGGGGAGCTGTTTTTT
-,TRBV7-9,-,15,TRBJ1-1,CASSLWEGRKTEAFF,TGTGCCAGCAGCTTATGGGAGGGACGAAAAACTGAAGCTTTCTTT
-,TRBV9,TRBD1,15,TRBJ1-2,CASSVDPGGTYGYTF,TGTGCCAGCAGCGTAGATCCAGGGGGCACCTATGGCTACACCTTC
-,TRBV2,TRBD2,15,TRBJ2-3,CASGTAGGPGDTQYF,TGTGCCAGCGGTACAGCGGGAGGGCCGGGAGATACGCAGTATTTT
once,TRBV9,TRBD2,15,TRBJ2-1,CASSAPGLDSGEQFF,TGTGCCAGCAGCGCCCCGGGACTAGATTCCGGTGAGCAGTTCTTC
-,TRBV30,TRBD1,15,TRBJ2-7,CAWTARDRAVNEQYF,TGTGCCTGGACTGCCCGGGACAGGGCCGTCAACGAGCAGTACTTC
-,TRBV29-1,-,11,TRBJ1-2,CSVRQNYGYTF,TGCAGCGTTAGGCAGAACTATGGCTACACCTTC
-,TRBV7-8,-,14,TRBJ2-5,CASREAGVGETQYF,TGTGCCAGCAGGGAAGCAGGGGTCGGGGAGACCCAGTACTTC
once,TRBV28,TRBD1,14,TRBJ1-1,CASSDRGRNTEAFF,TGTGCCAGCAGTGACAGGGGCAGGAACACTGAAGCTTTCTTT
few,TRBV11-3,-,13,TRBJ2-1,CASSLVSYNEQFF,TGTGCCAGCAGCTTAGTCTCCTACAATGAGCAGTTCTTC
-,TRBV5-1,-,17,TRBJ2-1,CASSRWTEPSTDNEQFF,TGCGCCAGCAGCCGATGGACTGAACCCTCTACGGACAATGAGCAGTTCTTC
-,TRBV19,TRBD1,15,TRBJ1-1,CASSITDRAHTEAFF,TGTGCCAGTAGTATAACGGACAGGGCCCACACTGAAGCTTTCTTT
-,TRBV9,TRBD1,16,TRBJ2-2,CASSGFRDSLTGELFF,TGTGCCAGCAGCGGATTCCGGGACAGCCTCACCGGGGAGCTGTTTTTT
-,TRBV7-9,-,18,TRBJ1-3,CASSPALWDSSSGNTIYF,TGTGCCAGCAGCCCCGCGCTCTGGGATTCGAGCTCTGGAAACACCATATATTTT
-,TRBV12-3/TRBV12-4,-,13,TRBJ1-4,CASSLAGTEKLFF,TGTGCCAGCAGCCTCGCGGGGACAGAAAAACTGTTTTTT
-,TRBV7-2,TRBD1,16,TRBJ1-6,CASSPGRDRGNSPLHF,TGTGCCAGCAGCCCAGGAAGGGACAGGGGTAATTCACCCCTCCACTTT
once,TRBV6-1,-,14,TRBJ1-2,CASSELNRRYGYTF,TGTGCCAGCAGTGAACTTAATCGCCGCTATGGCTACACCTTC
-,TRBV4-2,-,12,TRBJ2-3,CASSQEAREQYF,TGTGCCAGCAGCCAAGAGGCTAGGGAGCAGTATTTT
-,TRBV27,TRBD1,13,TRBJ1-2,CATIGTGNYGYTF,TGTGCCACCATCGGGACAGGGAACTATGGCTACACCTTC
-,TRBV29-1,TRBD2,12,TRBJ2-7,CSVASGSNEQYF,TGCAGCGTGGCAAGCGGGAGTAACGAGCAGTACTTC
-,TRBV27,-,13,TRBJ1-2,CASRLQGKNGYTF,TGTGCCAGCAGACTACAGGGAAAGAATGGCTACACCTTC
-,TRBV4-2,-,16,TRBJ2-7,CASSQETGSRSYEQYF,TGTGCCAGCAGCCAAGAAACAGGGAGTCGCTCCTACGAGCAGTACTTC
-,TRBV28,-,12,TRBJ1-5,CASSSRQIPQHF,TGTGCCAGCAGTTCGCGACAGATCCCCCAGCATTTT
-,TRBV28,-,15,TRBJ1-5,CASNPSGGAVQPQHF,TGTGCCAGCAATCCCTCCGGGGGGGCGGTTCAGCCCCAGCATTTT